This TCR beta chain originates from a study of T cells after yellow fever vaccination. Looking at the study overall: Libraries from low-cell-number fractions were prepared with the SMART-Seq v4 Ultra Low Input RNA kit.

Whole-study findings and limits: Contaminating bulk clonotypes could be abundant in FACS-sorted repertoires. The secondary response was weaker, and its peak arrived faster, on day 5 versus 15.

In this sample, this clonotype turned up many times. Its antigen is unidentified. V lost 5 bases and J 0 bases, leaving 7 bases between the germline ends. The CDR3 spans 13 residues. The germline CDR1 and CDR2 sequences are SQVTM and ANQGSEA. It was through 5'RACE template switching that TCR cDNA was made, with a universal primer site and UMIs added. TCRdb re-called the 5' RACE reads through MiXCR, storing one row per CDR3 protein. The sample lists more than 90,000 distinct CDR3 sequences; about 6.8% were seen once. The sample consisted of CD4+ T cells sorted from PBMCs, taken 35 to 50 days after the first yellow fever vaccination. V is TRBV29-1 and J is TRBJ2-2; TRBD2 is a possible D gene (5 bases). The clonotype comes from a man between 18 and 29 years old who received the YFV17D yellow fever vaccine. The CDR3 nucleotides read TGCAGCGTTAGGCGGGCGAACACCGGGGAGCTGTTTTTT. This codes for CSVRRANTGELFF.